The following is a T cell receptor beta chain sequence with its context. Its antigen is currently unknown. Germline values: CDR1 MNHEY, CDR2 SMNVEV (reference sequence). V gave up 3 bases and J gave up 4 bases, with 12 bases separating them. The length of the CDR3 is 15 residues. Enrollment shut out patients with autoimmune disease history or systemic immunosuppression. Only in-frame clones appear in the TCRdb table, and some are missing; sequencing was by immunoSEQ multiplex PCR. The sample has 40,000 to 45,000 clones; under 95% are singletons. The entry originates in a study of OX40 agonist ivuxolimab in advanced cancers. Study-wide points: CD4+ and CD8+ blood T cells expanded clonally by week 6 at 0.1 to 3.0 mg/kg. Among patients with partial responses at 0.1-3.0 mg/kg, clonal expansion was among the lowest. Antigen specificity remained undetermined for the expanded peripheral T cells.

This TCR derives from an adult with an advanced solid tumor such as melanoma, head and neck, liver or kidney cancer. The source material was CD4+ or CD8+ T cells sorted from blood, sampled in a trial of the OX40 agonist ivuxolimab. V gene TRBV27 combines with J gene TRBJ2-2; D tentatively fits TRBD1 or TRBD2 (5 bases each). Here the CDR3 reads CASSFMAGTTGELFF. The CDR3 DNA reads as TGTGCCAGCAGTTTCATGGCAGGGACCACCGGGGAGCTGTTTTTT.